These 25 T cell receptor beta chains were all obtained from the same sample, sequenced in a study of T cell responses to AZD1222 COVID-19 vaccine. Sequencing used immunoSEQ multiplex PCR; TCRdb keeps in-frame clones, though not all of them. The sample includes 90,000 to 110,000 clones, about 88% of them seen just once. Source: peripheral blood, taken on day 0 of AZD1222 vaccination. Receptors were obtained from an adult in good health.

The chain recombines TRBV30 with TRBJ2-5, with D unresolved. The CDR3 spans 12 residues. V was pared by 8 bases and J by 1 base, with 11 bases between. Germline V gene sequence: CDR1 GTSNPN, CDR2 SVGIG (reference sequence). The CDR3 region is CAEGRTQETQYF. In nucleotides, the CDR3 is TGTGCCGAAGGACGGACCCAAGAGACCCAGTACTTC.

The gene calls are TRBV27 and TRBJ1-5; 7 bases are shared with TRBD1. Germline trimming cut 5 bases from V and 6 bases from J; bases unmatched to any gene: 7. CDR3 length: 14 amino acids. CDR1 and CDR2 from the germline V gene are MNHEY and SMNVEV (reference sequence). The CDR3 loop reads CASSTLDRSQPQHF. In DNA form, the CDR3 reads TGTGCCAGCAGTACCTTGGACAGGTCTCAGCCCCAGCATTTT.

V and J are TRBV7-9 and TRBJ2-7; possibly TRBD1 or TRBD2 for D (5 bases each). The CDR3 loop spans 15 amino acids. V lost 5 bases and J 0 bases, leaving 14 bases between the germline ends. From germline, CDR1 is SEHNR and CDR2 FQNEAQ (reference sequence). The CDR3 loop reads CASSPGWGSSYEQYF. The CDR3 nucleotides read TGTGCCAGCAGCCCGGGGTGGGGGAGCTCCTACGAGCAGTACTTC.

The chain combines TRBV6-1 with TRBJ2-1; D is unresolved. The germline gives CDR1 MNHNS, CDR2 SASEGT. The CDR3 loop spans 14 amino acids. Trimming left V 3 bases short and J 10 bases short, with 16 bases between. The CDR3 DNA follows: TGTGCCAGCAGTGAGAGTCCACCGTCGACGGAGCAGTTCTTC. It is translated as CASSESPPSTEQFF.

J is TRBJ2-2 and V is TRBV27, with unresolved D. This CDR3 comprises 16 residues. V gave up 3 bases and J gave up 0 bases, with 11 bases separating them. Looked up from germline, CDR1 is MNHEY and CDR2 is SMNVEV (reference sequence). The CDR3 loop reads CASSFDPTANTGELFF. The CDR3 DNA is TGTGCCAGCAGTTTTGACCCCACAGCGAACACCGGGGAGCTGTTTTTT.

This CDR3 is CASSIDRDSSHGELFF. The DNA for the CDR3 is TGTGCCAGTAGTATAGATCGGGACAGTAGCCACGGGGAGCTGTTTTTT. The chain recombines TRBV19 with TRBJ2-2; 7 bases line up with TRBD1. Germline values: CDR1 LNHDA, CDR2 SQIVND (reference sequence). The CDR3 totals 16 residues. V gave up 0 bases and J gave up 7 bases; unmatched junction bases: 8.

Here the CDR3 reads CASSLAGLTRAAFF. The DNA for the CDR3 is TGTGCCAGCAGCTTAGCGGGCCTAACCAGGGCAGCTTTCTTT. The chain recombines TRBV7-9 with TRBJ1-1, with a possible D match to TRBD1 (5 bases). Trimming stripped 0 bases from V and 10 bases from J, with 15 bases between. From germline, CDR1 is SEHNR and CDR2 FQNEAQ (reference sequence). This CDR3 region has 14 residues.

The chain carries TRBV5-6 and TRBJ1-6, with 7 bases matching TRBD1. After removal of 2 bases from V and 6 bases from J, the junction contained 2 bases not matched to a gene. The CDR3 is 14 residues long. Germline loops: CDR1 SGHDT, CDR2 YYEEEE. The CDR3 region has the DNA TGTGCCAGCAGCTTCAGGGGGATTAATTCACCCCTCCACTTT. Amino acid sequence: CASSFRGINSPLHF.

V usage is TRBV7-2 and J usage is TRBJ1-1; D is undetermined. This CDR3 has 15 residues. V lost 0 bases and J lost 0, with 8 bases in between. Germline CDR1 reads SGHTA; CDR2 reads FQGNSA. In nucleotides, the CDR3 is TGTGCCAGCAGCTTAGCGCCGGCCTTGAACACTGAAGCTTTCTTT. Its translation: CASSLAPALNTEAFF.

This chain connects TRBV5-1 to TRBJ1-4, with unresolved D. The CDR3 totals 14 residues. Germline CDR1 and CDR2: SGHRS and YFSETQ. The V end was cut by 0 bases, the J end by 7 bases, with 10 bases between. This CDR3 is CASSLDPLGEKLFF. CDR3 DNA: TGCGCCAGCAGCTTGGACCCCCTCGGTGAAAAACTGTTTTTT.

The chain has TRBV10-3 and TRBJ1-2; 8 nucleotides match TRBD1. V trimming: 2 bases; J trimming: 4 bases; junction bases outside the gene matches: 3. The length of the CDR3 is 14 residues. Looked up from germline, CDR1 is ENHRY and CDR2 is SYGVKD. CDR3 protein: CAISEVTGGYGYTF. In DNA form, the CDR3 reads TGTGCCATCAGTGAGGTCACAGGGGGCTATGGCTACACCTTC.

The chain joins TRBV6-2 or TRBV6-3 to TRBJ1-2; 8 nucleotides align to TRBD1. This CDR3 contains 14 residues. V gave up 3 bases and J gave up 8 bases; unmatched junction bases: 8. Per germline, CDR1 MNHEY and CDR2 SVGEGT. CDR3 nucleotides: TGTGCCAGCAGTTATCCGGGACAGGAGTCGGGCTACACCTTC. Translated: CASSYPGQESGYTF.

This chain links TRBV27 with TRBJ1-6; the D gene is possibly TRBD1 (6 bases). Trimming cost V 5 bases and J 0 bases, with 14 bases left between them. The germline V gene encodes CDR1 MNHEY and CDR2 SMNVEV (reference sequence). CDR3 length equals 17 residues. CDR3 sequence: CASSPTRQASYNSPLHF. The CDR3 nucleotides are TGTGCCAGCAGTCCCACCCGACAGGCCTCCTATAATTCACCCCTCCACTTT.

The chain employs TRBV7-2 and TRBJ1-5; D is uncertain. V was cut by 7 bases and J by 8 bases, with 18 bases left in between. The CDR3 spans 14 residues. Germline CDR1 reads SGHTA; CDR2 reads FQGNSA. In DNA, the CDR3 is TGTGCCAGCACCGCCGGAGGGTATAGAAAGCCCCAGCATTTT. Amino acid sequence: CASTAGGYRKPQHF.

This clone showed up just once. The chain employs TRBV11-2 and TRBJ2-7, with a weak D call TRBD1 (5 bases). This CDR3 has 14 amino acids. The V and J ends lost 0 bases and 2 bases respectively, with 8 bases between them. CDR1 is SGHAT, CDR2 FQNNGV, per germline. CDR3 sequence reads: CASSLDLRAYEQYF. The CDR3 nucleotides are TGTGCCAGCAGCTTAGATCTCAGGGCCTACGAGCAGTACTTC.

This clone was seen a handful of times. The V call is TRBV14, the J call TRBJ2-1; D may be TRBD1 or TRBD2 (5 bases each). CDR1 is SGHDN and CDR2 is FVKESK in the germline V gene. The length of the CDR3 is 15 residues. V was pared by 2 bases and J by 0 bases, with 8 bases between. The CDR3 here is CASSQRGASYNEQFF. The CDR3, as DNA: TGTGCCAGCAGCCAAAGAGGGGCCTCCTACAATGAGCAGTTCTTC.

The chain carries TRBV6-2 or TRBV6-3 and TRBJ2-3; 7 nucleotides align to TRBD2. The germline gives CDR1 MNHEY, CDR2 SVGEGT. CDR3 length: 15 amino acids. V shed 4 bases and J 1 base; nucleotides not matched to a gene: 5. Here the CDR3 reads CASSSGGGGTDTQYF. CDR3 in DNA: TGTGCCAGCAGTTCCGGCGGGGGAGGCACAGATACGCAGTATTTT.

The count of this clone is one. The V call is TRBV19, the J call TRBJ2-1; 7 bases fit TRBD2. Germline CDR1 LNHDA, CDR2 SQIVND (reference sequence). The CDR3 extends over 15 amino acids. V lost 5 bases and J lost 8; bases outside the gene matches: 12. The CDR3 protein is CASSDWPRGEDEQFF. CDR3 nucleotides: TGTGCCAGTAGTGACTGGCCCCGGGGGGAGGATGAGCAGTTCTTC.

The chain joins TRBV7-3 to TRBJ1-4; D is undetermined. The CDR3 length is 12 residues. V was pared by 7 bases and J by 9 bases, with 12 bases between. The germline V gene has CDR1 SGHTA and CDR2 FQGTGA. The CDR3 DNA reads TGTGCCAGCACCCTCTATGGGAAAAAACTGTTTTTT. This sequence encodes CASTLYGKKLFF.

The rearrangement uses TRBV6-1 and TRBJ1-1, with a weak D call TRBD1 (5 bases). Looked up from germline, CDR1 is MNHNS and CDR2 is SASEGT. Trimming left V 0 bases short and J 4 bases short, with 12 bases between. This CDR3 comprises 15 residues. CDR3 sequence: CASSEAGVWITEAFF. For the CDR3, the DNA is TGTGCCAGCAGTGAAGCGGGGGTATGGATCACTGAAGCTTTCTTT.

The CDR3 coding sequence is TGTGCCAGCAGCTTAGGCCGTGGGACAAATAATTCACCCCTCCACTTT. Translation: CASSLGRGTNNSPLHF. The chain carries TRBV7-9 and TRBJ1-6; D might be TRBD1 (6 bases). In germline, CDR1 is SEHNR, CDR2 FQNEAQ (reference sequence). The CDR3 is 16 amino acids. V was pared by 1 base and J by 5 bases, with 12 bases between.

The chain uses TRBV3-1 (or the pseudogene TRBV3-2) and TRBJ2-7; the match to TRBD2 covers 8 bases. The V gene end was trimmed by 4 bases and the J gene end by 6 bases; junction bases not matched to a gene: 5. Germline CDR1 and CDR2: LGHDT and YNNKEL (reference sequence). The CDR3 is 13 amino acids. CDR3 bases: TGTGCCAGCAGCCGCAGTAGCGGGACCGAGCAGTACGTC. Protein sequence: CASSRSSGTEQYV.

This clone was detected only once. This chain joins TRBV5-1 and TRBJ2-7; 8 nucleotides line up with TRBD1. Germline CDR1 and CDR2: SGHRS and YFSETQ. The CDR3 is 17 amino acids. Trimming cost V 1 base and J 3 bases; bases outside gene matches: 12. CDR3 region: CASSLWGDGTGDYEQYF. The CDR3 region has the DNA TGCGCCAGCAGCTTGTGGGGGGATGGGACAGGAGACTACGAGCAGTACTTC.

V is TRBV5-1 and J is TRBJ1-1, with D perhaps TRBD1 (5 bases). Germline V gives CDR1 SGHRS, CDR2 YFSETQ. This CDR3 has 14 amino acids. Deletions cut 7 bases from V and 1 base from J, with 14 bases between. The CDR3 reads CASQGSWANTEAFF. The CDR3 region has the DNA TGCGCCAGCCAGGGATCATGGGCGAACACTGAAGCTTTCTTT.

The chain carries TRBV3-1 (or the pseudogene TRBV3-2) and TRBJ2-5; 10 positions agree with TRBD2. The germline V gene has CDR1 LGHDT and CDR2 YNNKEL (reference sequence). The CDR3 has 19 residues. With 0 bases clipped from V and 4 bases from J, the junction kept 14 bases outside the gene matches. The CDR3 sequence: CASSQETPWSGGGPETQYF. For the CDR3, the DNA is TGTGCCAGCAGCCAAGAAACACCGTGGAGCGGGGGGGGACCAGAGACCCAGTACTTC.